The 30 T cell receptor beta chains in this list originate from one sample, sequenced in a study of cytotoxic CD8 clonotypes in ibrutinib-treated CLL. This table comes from immunoSEQ multiplex PCR, and its TCRdb copy is limited to in-frame clones, with some not included. The sample lists almost 45,000 clones; over 60% were seen once. The sample was PBMCs, taken after 12 months of ibrutinib treatment. These receptors were taken from a human donor with chronic lymphocytic leukemia.

The chain joins TRBV5-4 to TRBJ1-2, with D perhaps matching TRBD1 (5 bases). Trimming cost V 4 bases and J 3 bases, with 10 bases left between them. The CDR3 length is 13 residues. Looked up from germline, CDR1 is SGHNT and CDR2 is YYREEE (reference sequence). CDR3 sequence: CASSQGTDYGYTF. The CDR3 nucleotides are TGTGCCAGCAGCCAAGGGACTGACTATGGCTACACCTTC.

This chain joins TRBV28 and TRBJ2-4; 7 nucleotides line up with TRBD1. CDR1 MDHEN and CDR2 SYDVKM come from the germline V gene. With 8 bases clipped from V and 0 bases from J, the junction kept 10 bases outside the gene matches. CDR3 length equals 16 residues. This CDR3 reads CASRDSSPLAKNIQYF. Here the CDR3 DNA reads TGTGCCAGCCGGGACAGTAGTCCTCTAGCCAAAAACATTCAGTACTTC.

This clone came up a few times. This chain links TRBV4-2 with TRBJ2-5; D unclear. Germline V lookup: CDR1 LGHNA, CDR2 YNFKEQ. V shed 1 base and J shed 2 bases, with 11 bases lying between them. The CDR3 consists of 15 residues. CDR3 sequence (DNA): TGTGCCAGCAGCCAAGCGGGTGACACGCAAGAGACCCAGTACTTC. Encoded protein: CASSQAGDTQETQYF.

The J gene is TRBJ2-3, the V gene TRBV6-6, with a tentative D call TRBD2 (6 bases). Trimming took 8 bases from V and 0 from J, leaving 15 bases between them. CDR3 length: 15 amino acids. Germline-derived CDR1 and CDR2 are MNHNY and SVGAGI (reference sequence). CDR3 DNA sequence: TGTGCCAGCGTCCGGGCGGGACCCAGCACAGATACGCAGTATTTT. Protein sequence: CASVRAGPSTDTQYF.

The chain links TRBV11-3 to TRBJ2-1; TRBD2 agrees at 9 bases. Germline CDR1 is SGHNT and CDR2 is YENEEA. This CDR3 region has 18 residues. V lost 4 bases to trimming and J lost 1 base; unmatched junction nucleotides: 11. The CDR3 loop is CASSSGLATLGSYNEQFF. The CDR3 DNA reads TGTGCCAGCAGCTCCGGACTAGCGACTCTCGGGTCCTACAATGAGCAGTTCTTC.

V gene TRBV25-1 combines with J gene TRBJ2-6; no clear D gene. Germline V gene data show CDR1 as MGHDK and CDR2 as SYGVNS. V lost 1 base, J lost 0 bases, and 4 bases lay in between. The CDR3 is 15 amino acids. The CDR3, as DNA: TGTGCCAGCAGTGAATTAAGCTCTGGGGCCAACGTCCTGACTTTC. Translated: CASSELSSGANVLTF.

The genes are TRBV5-4 and TRBJ2-3, with D hard to call. CDR1 and CDR2 (germline): SGHNT, YYREEE (reference sequence). The CDR3 extends over 12 amino acids. V was pared by 2 bases and J by 3 bases, with 4 bases between. The CDR3 DNA sequence: TGTGCCAGCAGCTTTGGTACAGATACGCAGTATTTT. Translated: CASSFGTDTQYF.

The chain couples TRBV6-5 to TRBJ1-4, with a possible D match to TRBD1 (5 bases). CDR1 and CDR2 (germline): MNHEY, SVGAGI. The CDR3 is 14 amino acids. Trimming shortened V by 2 bases and J by 6 bases, and 10 bases separated the two germline ends. The CDR3 DNA reads TGTGCCAGCAGTTACGCGGGACCCCATGAAAAACTGTTTTTT. Its translation is CASSYAGPHEKLFF.

The chain recombines TRBV7-6 with TRBJ2-2, with 12 bases aligning to TRBD2. CDR1 and CDR2 (germline): SGHVS, FNYEAQ. V was pared by 5 bases and J by 3 bases, with 7 bases of the junction left unmatched. The CDR3 contains 17 residues. The CDR3 protein is CASSPRTSGEDTGELFF. The CDR3 DNA is TGTGCCAGCAGCCCCCGGACTAGCGGGGAAGACACCGGGGAGCTGTTTTTT.

The chain links TRBV7-9 to TRBJ2-2; 7 positions agree with TRBD2. The CDR3 spans 16 residues. With 5 bases clipped from V and 4 bases from J, the junction kept 10 bases outside the gene matches. CDR1 and CDR2 (germline): SEHNR, FQNEAQ (reference sequence). CDR3 sequence reads: CASSPLSGRGTGELFF. The CDR3 DNA follows: TGTGCCAGCAGCCCACTTAGCGGGCGGGGCACCGGGGAGCTGTTTTTT. The complete variable domain, with remaining parts taken from reference TRBV7-9 and TRBJ2-2, reads DTGVSQNPRHKITKRGQNVTFRCDPISEHNRLYWYRQTLGQGPEFLTYFQNEAQLEKSRLLSDRFSAERPKGSFSTLEIQRTEQGDSAMYLCASSPLSGRGTGELFFGEGSRLTVL.

The chain is built from TRBV28 and TRBJ1-1, with unresolved D. Germline CDR1 reads MDHEN; CDR2 reads SYDVKM. This CDR3 has 11 residues. The V end lost 6 bases, the J end lost 6 bases, and 8 bases lay between the germline ends. Written as DNA, the CDR3 is TGTGCCAGCAGAGCGAGGGCTGAAGCTTTCTTT. The encoded protein is CASRARAEAFF.

This chain joins TRBV5-6 and TRBJ2-7; 9 positions match TRBD1. The CDR3 sequence is 15 residues long. V shed 0 bases, J shed 5 bases, and the junction held 6 bases outside the gene matches. The germline V gene encodes CDR1 SGHDT and CDR2 YYEEEE. CDR3 sequence: CASSLAGTGRNEQYF. DNA for the CDR3: TGTGCCAGCAGCTTGGCCGGGACAGGGCGCAACGAGCAGTACTTC.

This chain links TRBV9 with TRBJ1-2, with TRBD1 as a possible D gene (5 bases). CDR1 and CDR2 from the germline V gene are SGDLS and YYNGEE. Trimming shortened V by 0 bases and J by 2 bases, and 11 bases separated the two germline ends. There are 15 residues in the CDR3. The CDR3 nucleotides are TGTGCCAGCAGCGTAGAGGGGAGTAGGAACTATGGCTACACCTTC. It encodes CASSVEGSRNYGYTF.

The chain couples TRBV13 to TRBJ2-5, with 7 bases lining up with TRBD1. Germline loops: CDR1 PRHDT, CDR2 FYEKMQ (reference sequence). V trimming: 5 bases; J trimming: 5 bases; junction bases outside the gene matches: 14. The CDR3 has 16 residues. CDR3 nucleotides: TGTGCCAGCAGCATCCGCGTAGAGGGGGCAGACGAGACCCAGTACTTC. Amino acid sequence: CASSIRVEGADETQYF.

This clone was counted only a few times. The chain links TRBV5-4 to TRBJ1-4, with D perhaps TRBD1 (5 bases). V lost 4 bases and J lost 4, with 11 bases in between. Germline V CDR1 and CDR2: SGHNT, YYREEE (reference sequence). This CDR3 has 14 residues. The CDR3 spells CASSLSGGNEKLFF. The CDR3, as DNA: TGTGCCAGCAGCCTCTCGGGGGGTAATGAAAAACTGTTTTTT. The variable domain in full, completed from reference TRBV5-4 and TRBJ1-4, reads ETGVTQSPTHLIKTRGQQVTLRCSSQSGHNTVSWYQQALGQGPQFIFQYYREEENGRGNFPPRFSGLQFPNYSSELNVNALELDDSALYLCASSLSGGNEKLFFGSGTQLSVL.

The gene calls are TRBV5-4 and TRBJ2-5, with 10 bases fitting TRBD2. CDR1 and CDR2 from the germline V gene are SGHNT and YYREEE (reference sequence). The ends lost 4 bases at V and 5 bases at J; junction bases unmatched: 11. The CDR3 runs to 16 residues. CDR3 sequence reads: CASSPVAGGLPETQYF. For the CDR3, the DNA is TGTGCCAGCAGCCCCGTAGCGGGAGGACTTCCTGAGACCCAGTACTTC.

V usage is TRBV19 and J usage is TRBJ2-3, with D possibly called TRBD1 or TRBD2 (5 bases each). V was trimmed by 8 bases and J by 0 bases, leaving 12 bases between them. Germline CDR1 and CDR2: LNHDA and SQIVND (reference sequence). The CDR3 length is 14 residues. The CDR3 is CASGGTASTDTQYF. The DNA for the CDR3 is TGTGCCAGTGGGGGTACAGCTAGCACAGATACGCAGTATTTT.

The rearrangement joins TRBV5-1 to TRBJ2-5, with 9 bases identical to TRBD1. V lost 4 bases and J lost 5; bases outside the gene matches: 15. The CDR3 has 17 residues. Germline loops: CDR1 SGHRS, CDR2 YFSETQ. CDR3 sequence: CASSPGDRAWSGETQYF. The CDR3 nucleotides are TGCGCCAGCAGCCCGGGGGACAGGGCTTGGAGTGGGGAGACCCAGTACTTC.

J is TRBJ2-3 and V is TRBV6-1; no clear D. Per the germline V gene, CDR1 is MNHNS and CDR2 is SASEGT. Trimming left V 11 bases short and J 4 bases short, with 19 bases between. The CDR3 is made up of 14 amino acids. The CDR3 reads CACTYSEFADTQYF. The CDR3 bases are TGTGCCTGCACATACTCGGAGTTTGCAGATACGCAGTATTTT.

V and J are TRBV9 and TRBJ2-1; maybe TRBD1 (6 bases). The CDR3 is 15 residues long. V lost 0 bases and J 7 bases, leaving 14 bases between the germline ends. The germline gives CDR1 SGDLS, CDR2 YYNGEE. CDR3: CASSVGGQSGNEQFF. In DNA form, the CDR3 reads TGTGCCAGCAGCGTAGGAGGACAGTCTGGTAATGAGCAGTTCTTC.

The V call is TRBV29-1, the J call TRBJ2-1; 7 bases are a match to TRBD2. In germline, CDR1 is SQVTM, CDR2 ANQGSEA. V was clipped by 0 bases and J by 7 bases; unmatched bases: 9. The CDR3 is 15 residues long. The CDR3 region has the DNA TGCAGCGTTGAAGATTCGACGGGACTACATAATGAGCAGTTCTTC. Amino acids: CSVEDSTGLHNEQFF.

V is TRBV7-2 and J is TRBJ2-1, with D possibly TRBD1 on 5 matching bases. CDR1 is SGHTA and CDR2 is FQGNSA in the germline V gene. V was shortened by 0 bases and J by 0 bases, with 9 bases between the two germline ends. The CDR3 is 16 residues long. The CDR3 loop reads CASSLARVSSYNEQFF. DNA of the CDR3: TGTGCCAGCAGCTTAGCCAGGGTGAGCTCCTACAATGAGCAGTTCTTC.

This clone was seen more than once but under ten times. The chain couples TRBV6-4 to TRBJ2-1; 8 nucleotides match TRBD2. The CDR3 has 14 amino acids. Germline V gives CDR1 MRHNA, CDR2 SNTAGT. J was trimmed by 3 bases and V by 5 bases; bases with no gene match: 3. CDR3 loop: CASSKAGDYNEQFF. The CDR3 nucleotides are TGTGCCAGCAGTAAAGCGGGGGACTACAATGAGCAGTTCTTC.

The chain has TRBV5-1 and TRBJ2-7, with D perhaps TRBD1 (6 bases). CDR1 is SGHRS and CDR2 is YFSETQ in the germline V gene. The CDR3 consists of 16 residues. Trimming removed 0 bases at V and 2 bases at J, with 15 bases between. The CDR3 reads CASSLAERQATYEQYF. CDR3 DNA: TGCGCCAGCAGCTTGGCCGAGAGACAGGCAACCTACGAGCAGTACTTC.

The chain recombines TRBV5-1 with TRBJ2-7, with 8 bases lining up with TRBD2. V lost 0 bases and J lost 1; bases outside the gene matches: 3. The CDR3 sequence is 15 residues long. Germline CDR1 and CDR2: SGHRS and YFSETQ. This chain's CDR3 is CASSLVGGGSYEQYF. CDR3 sequence (DNA): TGCGCCAGCAGCTTGGTTGGCGGGGGGTCCTACGAGCAGTACTTC.

The chain links TRBV5-6 to TRBJ2-2; D gene ambiguous. Germline V gives CDR1 SGHDT, CDR2 YYEEEE. The CDR3 sequence is 16 residues long. Between the trimmed V and J ends, which lost 3 bases and 0 bases, there was a span of 12 bases. CDR3 protein: CASSYQPQANTGELFF. DNA of the CDR3: TGTGCCAGCAGCTATCAGCCGCAGGCGAACACCGGGGAGCTGTTTTTT.

This chain links TRBV30 with TRBJ1-1; tentatively, D is TRBD1 (6 bases). The CDR3 contains 15 residues. Germline V gene data show CDR1 as GTSNPN and CDR2 as SVGIG (reference sequence). The V gene lost 2 bases and the J gene lost 7 bases, with 20 bases spanning the gap. As DNA, the CDR3 is TGTGCCTGGAGTCCGTCGGGGGCGCGGTACATTGAAGCTTTCTTT. Protein sequence: CAWSPSGARYIEAFF.

This clone showed up just a few times. This chain uses TRBV6-5 with TRBJ2-7; D possibly corresponds to TRBD2 (5 bases). The CDR3 length is 15 residues. Per the germline V gene, CDR1 is MNHEY and CDR2 is SVGAGI. Trimming cost V 4 bases and J 1 base, with 14 bases left between them. The CDR3 sequence: CASSLGGSPSYEQYF. The CDR3 nucleotides are TGTGCCAGCAGTTTGGGCGGGTCCCCTTCCTACGAGCAGTACTTC.

This sequence joins TRBV4-2 and TRBJ2-7; a possible D gene is TRBD2 (5 bases). The CDR3 runs to 16 residues. Deletions cut 0 bases from V and 0 bases from J, with 12 bases between. Germline CDR1 and CDR2: LGHNA and YNFKEQ. The DNA for the CDR3 is TGTGCCAGCAGCCAAGATGGAGGCACCCGCTCCTACGAGCAGTACTTC. The encoded protein is CASSQDGGTRSYEQYF.

The chain has TRBV27 and TRBJ2-1; 8 bases match TRBD1. V shed 2 bases and J 4 bases; nucleotides not matched to a gene: 4. CDR3 length equals 15 residues. CDR1 and CDR2 (germline): MNHEY, SMNVEV (reference sequence). CDR3: CASSLGDRGYNEQFF. The CDR3 coding sequence is TGTGCCAGCAGTTTAGGTGACAGGGGTTACAATGAGCAGTTCTTC.